Below are 21 T cell receptor beta chains sequenced from a single sample in a study of glioma-infiltrating T cells. TCR alpha and beta CDR3 regions were amplified from RNA using iRepertoire nested multiplex PCR. TCRdb re-analysed the multiplex PCR reads in MiXCR, keeping a single row per CDR3 protein. The sample includes approximately 190,000 distinct CDR3 sequences, about 31% of them seen just once. The specimen was glioma tissue, nonneoplastic brain tissue, or PBMCs (not recorded which). The receptor set was obtained from a human donor with low-grade glioma or glioblastoma, undergoing nonglioma brain surgery, or in good health (not recorded which).

The sample holds many counts of this clonotype. The chain couples TRBV2 to TRBJ2-2; D unclear. V was clipped by 2 bases and J by 6 bases, with 7 bases between them. The CDR3 length is 13 residues. Per the germline V gene, CDR1 is SNHLY and CDR2 is FYNNEI. The CDR3 is CASSERAAGELFF. The CDR3 nucleotides read TGTGCCAGCAGTGAACGTGCGGCCGGGGAGCTGTTTTTT.

Turning to this clonotype: One base away lies a much larger clone, so this may be a sequencing read error. V is TRBV12-3 or TRBV12-4 and J is TRBJ1-5; TRBD1 is a possible D gene (6 bases). This CDR3 is built from 16 residues. CDR3 DNA sequence: TGTGCCAGCAGTTCCCCACAGGGCGTTAGCAATCAGCCCCGGCATTTT. This codes for CASSSPQGVSNQPRHF.

This clonotype was recorded at least ten times. The V call is TRBV3-1, the J call TRBJ1-5; D is unresolved. Germline loops: CDR1 LGHDT, CDR2 YNNKEL (reference sequence). The CDR3 contains 15 residues. V lost 1 base and J lost 0, with 7 bases in between. The CDR3 here is CASSQGGNSNQPQHF. CDR3 nucleotides: TGTGCCAGCAGCCAAGGAGGGAATAGCAATCAGCCCCAGCATTTT. The full variable domain, with the rest looked up from reference TRBV3-1 and TRBJ1-5, is DTAVSQTPKYLVTQMGNDKSIKCEQNLGHDTMYWYKQDSKKFLKIMFSYNNKELIINETVPNRFSPKSPDKAHLNLHINSLELGDSAVYFCASSQGGNSNQPQHFGDGTRLSIL.

Many counts were recorded for this clonotype. This chain connects TRBV20-1 to TRBJ2-4, with TRBD1 as a possible D gene (5 bases). The germline V and J ends were trimmed by 0 bases and 5 bases, with 14 bases remaining between them. CDR1 is DFQATT, CDR2 SNEGSKA, per germline (reference sequence). CDR3 size: 15 residues. CDR3 sequence (DNA): TGCAGTGCTAGAGACCCGCAGGGTTTTGAAAACATTCAGTACTTC. Its protein product is CSARDPQGFENIQYF.

This clonotype was recorded many times. V usage is TRBV7-2 and J usage is TRBJ2-7, with 10 bases identical to TRBD2. CDR1 SGHTA and CDR2 FQGNSA come from the germline V gene. The CDR3 runs 17 residues. J was trimmed by 0 bases and V by 2 bases; bases with no gene match: 7. The CDR3 reads CASSLSSGLAVSYEQYF. The CDR3 coding sequence is TGTGCCAGCAGCTTAAGTTCCGGACTAGCGGTCTCCTACGAGCAGTACTTC.

On this clonotype itself: One end of the junction varies from germline; a read error may be responsible. The genes are TRBV6-5 and TRBJ2-3; D assignment may be TRBD1 or TRBD2 (5 bases each). Germline CDR1 reads MNHEY; CDR2 reads SVGAGI. CDR3 size: 15 residues. The CDR3 DNA sequence: TGTTCCAGCAGTTACGCCCGGGACGATACCGCTACGACGTATTTT. Its translation: CSSSYARDDTATTYF.

This clonotype has at least ten counts. J is TRBJ1-2 and V is TRBV7-9, with D hard to call. The germline CDR1 and CDR2 sequences are SEHNR and FQNEAQ (reference sequence). V lost 1 base and J lost 4, with 10 bases in between. The CDR3 runs to 14 residues. The CDR3: CASSLVGPSYGYTF. The CDR3 DNA is TGTGCCAGCAGCTTAGTTGGGCCCTCCTATGGCTACACCTTC.

This clonotype was counted ten times or more. The chain couples TRBV28 to TRBJ2-1; 14 positions agree with TRBD2. Germline V gene sequence: CDR1 MDHEN, CDR2 SYDVKM. V gave up 6 bases and J gave up 6 bases; unmatched junction bases: 7. The CDR3 covers 16 residues. DNA of the CDR3: TGTGCCAGCAGCGTAGTGGGACTAGCGGGAGCCAATGAGCAGTTCTTC. Translating it yields CASSVVGLAGANEQFF.

Ten or more counts support this clonotype. This chain uses TRBV7-2 with TRBJ2-3; D ambiguous. CDR1 and CDR2 (germline): SGHTA, FQGNSA. The CDR3 consists of 14 residues. Deletions cut 2 bases from V and 1 base from J, with 7 bases between. CDR3: CASSLQVGTDTQYF. CDR3 in DNA: TGTGCCAGCAGCTTACAGGTCGGCACAGATACGCAGTATTTT.

This clonotype was counted ten times or more. The V and J genes are TRBV20-1 and TRBJ2-5, with 10 bases lining up with TRBD2. This CDR3 spans 15 amino acids. CDR1 is DFQATT and CDR2 is SNEGSKA in the germline V gene (reference sequence). V trimming: 0 bases; J trimming: 6 bases; junction bases outside the gene matches: 7. The DNA of the CDR3 is TGCAGTGCTAGAGATGGGGCTAGCGGGAGCAAGACCCAGTACTTC. Translating it yields CSARDGASGSKTQYF.

Many counts were recorded for this clonotype. CDR3 nucleotide sequence: TGTGCCAGTAGTATGATGTGGTCGATTAATTCACCCCTCCACTTT. It encodes CASSMMWSINSPLHF. J is TRBJ1-6 and V is TRBV19; D unclear. Germline V gene sequence: CDR1 LNHDA, CDR2 SQIVND (reference sequence). V dropped 3 bases and J dropped 6 bases, with 12 bases sitting between them. This CDR3 comprises 15 residues.

This clonotype was observed a few times. The gene calls are TRBV4-3 and TRBJ2-7, with no clear D. Germline CDR1 is LGHNA and CDR2 is YSLEER. V gave up 1 base and J gave up 0 bases, with 13 bases separating them. The CDR3 has 16 residues. This chain's CDR3 is CASSQVPASFSYEQYF. CDR3 bases: TGCGCCAGCAGCCAAGTACCCGCCAGTTTCTCCTACGAGCAGTACTTC.

A note on this clonotype: Possible read error: a much larger clone is one base away. This chain links TRBV5-6 with TRBJ2-3; no clear D gene. This CDR3 is 15 amino acids long. Per the germline V gene, CDR1 is SGHDT and CDR2 is YYEEEE. Trimming took 4 bases from V and 0 from J, leaving 12 bases between them. In DNA, the CDR3 is TGTGCCAGCAGCCTCTGGGCGACTAGCACAGATACGCAGTATTTT. Translated, it gives CASSLWATSTDTQYF.

This clonotype was counted ten times or more. V usage is TRBV28 and J usage is TRBJ1-1; no clear D. V was clipped by 10 bases and J by 0 bases, with 15 bases between them. CDR1 is MDHEN, CDR2 SYDVKM, per germline. CDR3 length: 14 residues. The chain's CDR3 is CATLLGSVNTEAFF. The DNA of the CDR3 is TGTGCCACCCTTCTGGGCAGCGTGAACACTGAAGCTTTCTTT.

This clonotype has ten or more counts. This chain links TRBV11-2 with TRBJ2-3; no clear D gene. The CDR3 has 13 residues. Per the germline V gene, CDR1 is SGHAT and CDR2 is FQNNGV. With 4 bases removed from V and 7 bases from J, the gap between germline ends came to 12 bases. The CDR3 sequence is CASSSTFSNTQYF. Written as DNA, the CDR3 is TGTGCCAGCAGCTCAACCTTCTCCAATACGCAGTATTTT.

This clonotype appeared a few times. A read error is possible here, since a much larger clone lies one base away. The chain recombines TRBV7-9 with TRBJ2-1, with D possibly being TRBD2 (7 bases). This CDR3 comprises 15 residues. Germline loops: CDR1 SEHNR, CDR2 FQNEAQ (reference sequence). The CDR3 is CAGSLALGGVDEQFF. Written as DNA, the CDR3 is TGTGCCGGCAGCTTAGCCCTAGGGGGGGTCGATGAGCAGTTCTTC.

Of note for this clonotype: A read error may be the cause here, since a much bigger clone is one base away. The CDR3 carries no conserved terminal phenylalanine or tryptophan, so it likely arises from a read error. The chain carries TRBV25-1 and TRBJ2-1; no definite D call. V dropped 3 bases and J dropped 9 bases, with 12 bases sitting between them. Germline V gives CDR1 MGHDK, CDR2 SYGVNS. CDR3 length equals 13 residues. The CDR3 coding sequence is TGTGCCAGCAGTGAGCCGGGTATGGTTGAGCAGTTCCTC. Amino acid sequence: CASSEPGMVEQFL.

There are many counts of this clonotype. The chain combines TRBV7-9 with TRBJ2-7, with D perhaps TRBD2 (5 bases). This CDR3 has 12 residues. The ends were cut back, 2 bases at V and 5 bases at J, with 7 bases in the middle. Germline assignment: CDR1 SEHNR and CDR2 FQNEAQ (reference sequence). The chain's CDR3 is CASSLSGDEQYF. In DNA, the CDR3 is TGTGCCAGCAGCTTATCCGGGGACGAGCAGTACTTC.

This clonotype was detected ten times or more. This chain connects TRBV20-1 to TRBJ1-3; 7 bases match TRBD1. The CDR3 length is 14 residues. V lost 5 bases, J lost 3 bases, and 7 bases stayed unmatched. Germline CDR1 reads DFQATT; CDR2 reads SNEGSKA (reference sequence). CDR3 sequence: CSASRGASGNTIYF. CDR3 nucleotide sequence: TGCAGTGCTTCCAGGGGGGCAAGTGGAAACACCATATATTTT.

The table lists this clonotype with many counts. V usage is TRBV10-2 and J usage is TRBJ2-1; 9 nucleotides align to TRBD2. The germline V gene encodes CDR1 WSHSY and CDR2 SAAADI. Losses at the gene ends were 10 bases for V and 4 bases for J; bases not matched to a gene: 8. The length of the CDR3 is 14 residues. The CDR3 is CATSGLASYNEQFF. CDR3 DNA: TGCGCCACCTCCGGACTAGCGTCTTACAATGAGCAGTTCTTC.

This clonotype was observed many times. J is TRBJ2-1 and V is TRBV20-1; D remains unclear. Germline CDR1 is DFQATT and CDR2 is SNEGSKA (reference sequence). Trimming removed 0 bases at V and 15 bases at J, with 18 bases between. This CDR3 spans 13 amino acids. The CDR3 loop is CSARDLGKPVVFF. CDR3 DNA: TGCAGTGCTAGAGATTTAGGGAAGCCAGTGGTGTTCTTC.